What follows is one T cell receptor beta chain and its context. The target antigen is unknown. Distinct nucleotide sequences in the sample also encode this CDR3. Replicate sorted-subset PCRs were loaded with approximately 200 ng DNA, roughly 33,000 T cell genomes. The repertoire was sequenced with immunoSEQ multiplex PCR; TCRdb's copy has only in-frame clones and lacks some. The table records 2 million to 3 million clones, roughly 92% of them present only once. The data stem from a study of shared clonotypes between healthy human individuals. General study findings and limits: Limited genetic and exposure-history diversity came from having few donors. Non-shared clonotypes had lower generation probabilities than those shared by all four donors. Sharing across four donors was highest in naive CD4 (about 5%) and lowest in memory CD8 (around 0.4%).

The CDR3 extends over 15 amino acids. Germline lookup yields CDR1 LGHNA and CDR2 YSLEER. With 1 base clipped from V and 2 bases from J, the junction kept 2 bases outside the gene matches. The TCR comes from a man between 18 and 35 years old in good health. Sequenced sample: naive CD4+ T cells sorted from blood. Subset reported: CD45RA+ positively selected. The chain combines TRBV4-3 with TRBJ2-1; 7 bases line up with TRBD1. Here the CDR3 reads CASSQGQGAYNEQFF. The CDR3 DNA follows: TGCGCCAGCAGCCAAGGACAGGGTGCCTACAATGAGCAGTTCTTC.